The 15 T cell receptor beta chains reported below all come from one sample, sequenced in a study of T cell responses to AZD1222 COVID-19 vaccine. Some clones are missing from TCRdb's copy, which holds only in-frame ones; the method was immunoSEQ multiplex PCR. The data contain roughly 110,000 clones, about four fifths of them seen just once; the ten biggest clones take up around a tenth. Here the sequenced sample was peripheral blood, taken on day 0 of AZD1222 vaccination. The receptors come from an adult in good health.

The genes are TRBV28 and TRBJ2-3; D remains ambiguous. Germline lookup yields CDR1 MDHEN and CDR2 SYDVKM. This CDR3 spans 16 amino acids. Between the trimmed V and J ends, which lost 3 bases and 0 bases, there was a span of 13 bases. The CDR3 DNA reads TGTGCCAGCAGTTTTGTAGGTCTAGGGAGCACAGATACGCAGTATTTT. As protein: CASSFVGLGSTDTQYF.

The chain links TRBV25-1 to TRBJ1-6; D possibly corresponds to TRBD1 (5 bases). Trimming cost V 2 bases and J 9 bases, with 20 bases left between them. Germline CDR1 and CDR2: MGHDK and SYGVNS. The CDR3 consists of 17 residues. DNA of the CDR3: TGTGCCAGCAGTGAAGGGAGGTTAGGGGAGGCCTTTTCACCCCTCCACTTT. As protein: CASSEGRLGEAFSPLHF.

The chain uses TRBV9 and TRBJ1-2; D is perhaps TRBD1 (5 bases). The ends were cut back, 1 base at V and 4 bases at J, with 17 bases in the middle. In germline, CDR1 is SGDLS, CDR2 YYNGEE. The CDR3 spans 16 residues. The CDR3 region is CASSVRFGGDSYGYTF. CDR3 nucleotides: TGTGCCAGCAGCGTAAGGTTCGGGGGTGATAGCTATGGCTACACCTTC.

The chain uses TRBV29-1 and TRBJ1-2; weak D call: TRBD1 (6 bases). Germline lookup yields CDR1 SQVTM and CDR2 ANQGSEA. V shed 5 bases and J shed 4 bases, with 14 bases lying between them. The CDR3 consists of 13 residues. CDR3 protein: CSVSLQTGYGYTF. The DNA for the CDR3 is TGCAGCGTTTCTCTTCAGACAGGCTATGGCTACACCTTC.

This clone came up a few times. The chain recombines TRBV28 with TRBJ1-5; D ambiguous. CDR1 MDHEN and CDR2 SYDVKM come from the germline V gene. The ends were cut back, 5 bases at V and 3 bases at J, with 5 bases in the middle. The length of the CDR3 is 12 residues. The CDR3: CASSPLNQPQHF. The DNA for the CDR3 is TGTGCCAGCAGTCCCCTCAATCAGCCCCAGCATTTT.

This chain joins TRBV15 and TRBJ2-2; 9 bases are a match to TRBD1. J gave up 4 bases and V 4 bases, and 25 bases lay outside the gene matches. Germline CDR1 and CDR2: LNHNV and YYDKDF (reference sequence). This CDR3 spans 22 amino acids. In DNA form, the CDR3 reads TGTGCCACCAGCATTCTCCGGACAGGGGCGGGAGTGTCAACCACCGGCACCGGGGAGCTGTTTTTT. Its protein product is CATSILRTGAGVSTTGTGELFF.

The chain is built from TRBV7-2 and TRBJ2-7, with D possibly being TRBD2 (6 bases). Germline V gene data show CDR1 as SGHTA and CDR2 as FQGNSA. Trimming left V 5 bases short and J 2 bases short, with 19 bases between. The CDR3 has 16 residues. In DNA form, the CDR3 reads TGTGCCAGCAGCCGGGTCGGGACCGGGAGACCCTACGAGCAGTACTTC. It is translated as CASSRVGTGRPYEQYF.

This chain connects TRBV5-1 to TRBJ2-2; the D gene is possibly TRBD2 (6 bases). CDR3 length: 14 amino acids. Per germline, CDR1 SGHRS and CDR2 YFSETQ. The V gene lost 4 bases and the J gene lost 2 bases, with 9 bases spanning the gap. The chain's CDR3 is CASSTGGNTGELFF. CDR3 coding DNA: TGCGCCAGCAGCACCGGGGGAAACACCGGGGAGCTGTTTTTT. Using reference TRBV5-1 and TRBJ2-2 for the parts outside the CDR3, the full variable domain is KAGVTQTPRYLIKTRGQQVTLSCSPISGHRSVSWYQQTPGQGLQFLFEYFSETQRNKGNFPGRFSGRQFSNSRSEMNVSTLELGDSALYLCASSTGGNTGELFFGEGSRLTVL.

The chain combines TRBV5-1 with TRBJ2-7; TRBD2 agrees at 7 bases. This CDR3 spans 14 amino acids. CDR1 is SGHRS, CDR2 YFSETQ, per germline. V lost 4 bases and J lost 4; bases outside the gene matches: 8. CDR3 sequence: CASSPIGGGYEQYF. The CDR3 DNA reads as TGCGCCAGCAGCCCCATCGGGGGAGGGTACGAGCAGTACTTC.

The chain is built from TRBV7-9 and TRBJ2-7; 9 bases fit TRBD1. J lost 1 base, V lost 1 base, and 11 bases had no gene match. Per germline, CDR1 SEHNR and CDR2 FQNEAQ (reference sequence). The CDR3 sequence is 18 residues long. CDR3 sequence: CASSLGDRDEGRSYEQYF. DNA for the CDR3: TGTGCCAGCAGCTTAGGGGACAGGGATGAAGGGCGGTCCTACGAGCAGTACTTC.

In DNA, the CDR3 is TGTGCCAGCAGTGACAGGACCACTCACTACGAGCAGTACTTC. Translated: CASSDRTTHYEQYF. J is TRBJ2-7 and V is TRBV6-1; unclear D gene. The CDR3 is 14 residues long. Trimming shortened V by 3 bases and J by 3 bases, and 12 bases separated the two germline ends. Germline V gives CDR1 MNHNS, CDR2 SASEGT.

The chain uses TRBV6-6 and TRBJ1-2, with unresolved D. This CDR3 is built from 12 residues. V dropped 6 bases and J dropped 8 bases, with 13 bases sitting between them. The germline CDR1 and CDR2 sequences are MNHNY and SVGAGI (reference sequence). The CDR3 spells CASRAGSEGYTF. Here the CDR3 DNA reads TGTGCCAGCAGGGCGGGTTCCGAGGGCTACACCTTC.

The rearrangement uses TRBV7-9 and TRBJ1-5; 7 bases align to TRBD1. Germline loops: CDR1 SEHNR, CDR2 FQNEAQ (reference sequence). Trimming cost V 4 bases and J 1 base; bases outside gene matches: 4. This CDR3 region has 15 residues. This CDR3 reads CASSSRGGSNQPQHF. The CDR3 DNA reads as TGTGCCAGCAGCTCCAGGGGGGGAAGCAATCAGCCCCAGCATTTT.

The chain combines TRBV4-1 with TRBJ2-3, with D unresolved. The ends were cut back, 8 bases at V and 4 bases at J, with 16 bases in the middle. The CDR3 length is 14 residues. Germline CDR1 reads MGHRA; CDR2 reads YSYEKL. CDR3 sequence: CASRTAQRSDTQYF. CDR3 in DNA: TGCGCCAGCCGTACGGCGCAGCGTTCAGATACGCAGTATTTT.

The CDR3 DNA follows: TGTGCCAGCAGCGTAGGCGGGGGGGGCGGCACTGAAGCTTTCTTT. It encodes CASSVGGGGGTEAFF. The chain uses TRBV9 and TRBJ1-1, with a possible D match to TRBD1 (6 bases). The CDR3 has 15 amino acids. Germline-derived CDR1 and CDR2 are SGDLS and YYNGEE. V dropped 0 bases and J dropped 4 bases, with 13 bases sitting between them. Filled out from reference TRBV9 and TRBJ1-1, the complete variable domain reads DSGVTQTPKHLITATGQRVTLRCSPRSGDLSVYWYQQSLDQGLQFLIQYYNGEERAKGNILERFSAQQFPDLHSELNLSSLELGDSALYFCASSVGGGGGTEAFFGQGTRLTVV.